The 21 T cell receptor beta chains listed next were all sequenced from one sample in a study of T cell responses to AZD1222 COVID-19 vaccine. Sequenced by immunoSEQ multiplex PCR; TCRdb stores in-frame clones only, minus some. The sample gives about 140,000 clones, around nine tenths of which show up once; more than 5% is in the top ten. Here the sequenced sample was peripheral blood, taken on day 0 of AZD1222 vaccination. Receptor source: an adult in good health.

In this sample, this clone turned up once. The same CDR3 also results from other DNA sequences found in this sample. The chain couples TRBV5-4 to TRBJ1-5; no definite D call. Germline V gives CDR1 SGHNT, CDR2 YYREEE (reference sequence). The CDR3 is 14 amino acids. Trimming pared 0 bases from V and 5 bases from J, leaving 9 bases between. CDR3 sequence reads: CASSLGGRDQPQHF. The CDR3 region has the DNA TGTGCCAGCAGCTTGGGGGGAAGGGATCAGCCCCAGCATTTT.

The chain has TRBV5-1 and TRBJ2-7; D is perhaps TRBD1 or TRBD2 (5 bases each). The CDR3 is made up of 13 amino acids. V lost 0 bases, J lost 7 bases, and 11 bases lay in between. Germline V gene lookup returns CDR1 SGHRS and CDR2 YFSETQ. The CDR3 nucleotides read TGCGCCAGCAGCTTGGTGGGCAGGGAGGAGCAGTACTTC. Its protein is CASSLVGREEQYF.

The chain couples TRBV7-9 to TRBJ2-2; 8 nucleotides agree with TRBD1. V lost 0 bases to trimming and J lost 9 bases; unmatched junction nucleotides: 12. The CDR3 totals 17 residues. In germline, CDR1 is SEHNR, CDR2 FQNEAQ (reference sequence). Here the CDR3 DNA reads TGTGCCAGCAGCTTAGCGGACGGACAGGGAGGTTCCCGGGAGCTGTTTTTT. This sequence encodes CASSLADGQGGSRELFF.

The chain carries TRBV19 and TRBJ2-2; D unclear. The germline V gene has CDR1 LNHDA and CDR2 SQIVND (reference sequence). V lost 7 bases and J lost 1, with 7 bases in between. The CDR3 is 13 amino acids. The CDR3 loop is CASIRQNTGELFF. For the CDR3, the DNA is TGTGCCAGTATACGGCAGAACACCGGGGAGCTGTTTTTT.

V usage is TRBV27 and J usage is TRBJ2-7, with TRBD1 as a possible D gene (6 bases). The CDR3 consists of 13 residues. Germline V gene data show CDR1 as MNHEY and CDR2 as SMNVEV (reference sequence). Trimming took 10 bases from V and 4 from J, leaving 17 bases between them. CDR3 in DNA: TGTGCCAAAAAAGGGACACCGCCTTACGAGCAGTACTTC. Translation: CAKKGTPPYEQYF.

This rearrangement joins TRBV5-1 to TRBJ2-3; no definite D call. CDR3 size: 12 residues. CDR1 and CDR2 (germline): SGHRS, YFSETQ. The germline V and J ends were trimmed by 0 bases and 4 bases, with 3 bases remaining between them. CDR3 residues: CASSLEADTQYF. The CDR3 nucleotides read TGCGCCAGCAGCTTGGAAGCAGATACGCAGTATTTT.

Only a few counts were recorded for this clone. This sequence joins TRBV5-4 and TRBJ1-2; a weak D match, TRBD1 (6 bases). Germline assignment: CDR1 SGHNT and CDR2 YYREEE (reference sequence). V lost 4 bases, J lost 8 bases, and 18 bases lay in between. CDR3 length: 14 residues. In DNA, the CDR3 is TGTGCCAGCAGCGTGGGAACGGGGGGGCTCGGCTACACCTTC. Its protein is CASSVGTGGLGYTF. Looking up the rest from reference TRBV5-4 and TRBJ1-2 gives the full variable domain: ETGVTQSPTHLIKTRGQQVTLRCSSQSGHNTVSWYQQALGQGPQFIFQYYREEENGRGNFPPRFSGLQFPNYSSELNVNALELDDSALYLCASSVGTGGLGYTFGSGTRLTVV.

The chain has TRBV11-3 and TRBJ2-2, with 8 bases lining up with TRBD2. The V and J ends lost 5 bases and 5 bases, in that order; junction bases with no gene match: 16. The CDR3 covers 18 residues. Germline V gene sequence: CDR1 SGHNT, CDR2 YENEEA. The CDR3 reads CASSPGGGVLAATGELFF. CDR3 bases: TGTGCCAGCAGCCCCGGGGGGGGTGTACTAGCCGCGACCGGGGAGCTGTTTTTT.

The chain recombines TRBV6-1 with TRBJ2-7, with TRBD2 matching 11 bases. CDR3 length: 15 residues. The V and J ends lost 1 base and 5 bases, in that order; junction bases with no gene match: 4. CDR1 and CDR2 from the germline V gene are MNHNS and SASEGT. CDR3 loop: CASSEVSGGANEQYF. The DNA of the CDR3 is TGTGCCAGCAGTGAAGTTAGCGGGGGGGCCAACGAGCAGTACTTC.

The gene calls are TRBV19 and TRBJ2-2, with 8 bases matching TRBD2. The CDR3 is 15 amino acids. The germline V gene encodes CDR1 LNHDA and CDR2 SQIVND (reference sequence). The junction had 9 bases not matched to a gene; V was cut back by 5 bases and J by 7 bases. In nucleotides, the CDR3 is TGTGCCAGTAGTGGAACCATCGGGAGGGGCGGGGAGCTGTTTTTT. Its protein product is CASSGTIGRGGELFF.

The chain recombines TRBV24-1 with TRBJ1-2; no definite D call. V was shortened by 2 bases and J by 8 bases, with 11 bases between the two germline ends. In germline, CDR1 is KGHDR, CDR2 SFDVKD. The CDR3 runs to 13 residues. This chain's CDR3 is CATSDSAARGYTF. The DNA for the CDR3 is TGTGCCACCAGTGATTCCGCGGCTAGGGGCTACACCTTC.

This CDR3 reads CASSINPGLAGDEQFF. As DNA, the CDR3 is TGCGCCAGCAGCATCAATCCGGGACTAGCGGGAGATGAGCAGTTCTTC. The chain has TRBV5-1 and TRBJ2-1, with 14 bases matching TRBD2. V trimming: 4 bases; J trimming: 8 bases; junction bases outside the gene matches: 8. The CDR3 totals 16 residues. Germline V lookup: CDR1 SGHRS, CDR2 YFSETQ.

This rearrangement joins TRBV4-1 to TRBJ1-1, with 11 bases lining up with TRBD1. CDR1 is MGHRA, CDR2 YSYEKL, per germline. This CDR3 contains 17 residues. V was pared by 3 bases and J by 4 bases, with 10 bases of the junction left unmatched. The CDR3 sequence: CASSHDPGQGASTEAFF. The CDR3 region has the DNA TGCGCCAGCAGCCATGACCCAGGACAGGGGGCTAGCACTGAAGCTTTCTTT.

V usage is TRBV5-1 and J usage is TRBJ1-4; 7 bases are a match to TRBD1. This CDR3 contains 15 residues. J lost 3 bases, V lost 3 bases, and 5 bases had no gene match. CDR1 is SGHRS and CDR2 is YFSETQ in the germline V gene. This CDR3 reads CASSSTGASNEKLFF. CDR3 DNA: TGCGCCAGCAGCTCTACAGGGGCATCTAATGAAAAACTGTTTTTT.

The V and J genes are TRBV28 and TRBJ1-1; 7 positions agree with TRBD1. V was clipped by 3 bases and J by 5 bases; unmatched bases: 6. The CDR3 extends over 14 amino acids. CDR1 is MDHEN and CDR2 is SYDVKM in the germline V gene. The CDR3 sequence is CASSLEGARTEAFF. CDR3 bases: TGTGCCAGCAGTTTGGAGGGGGCGCGGACTGAAGCTTTCTTT.

The chain uses TRBV24-1 and TRBJ2-2; TRBD1 aligns across 7 bases. The CDR3 sequence is 14 residues long. CDR1 and CDR2 from the germline V gene are KGHDR and SFDVKD. The V gene end was trimmed by 3 bases and the J gene end by 6 bases; junction bases not matched to a gene: 3. The CDR3 is CATSDIDRAGELFF. CDR3 in DNA: TGTGCCACCAGTGATATTGACAGGGCCGGGGAGCTGTTTTTT.

V and J are TRBV6-6 and TRBJ2-3; D ambiguous. The CDR3 has 14 residues. The germline V and J ends were trimmed by 0 bases and 2 bases, with 6 bases remaining between them. Germline V gene lookup returns CDR1 MNHNY and CDR2 SVGAGI (reference sequence). CDR3 loop: CASSYSVSTDTQYF. CDR3 bases: TGTGCCAGCAGTTACTCCGTCTCCACAGATACGCAGTATTTT.

This rearrangement joins TRBV27 to TRBJ1-2; D possibly corresponds to TRBD1 (6 bases). V was clipped by 8 bases and J by 2 bases, with 15 bases between them. The CDR3 is 14 residues long. Germline loops: CDR1 MNHEY, CDR2 SMNVEV (reference sequence). DNA of the CDR3: TGTGCCAGCGTGGAAAGGGGGACGAACTATGGCTACACCTTC. Its translation is CASVERGTNYGYTF.

This clone was detected only once. This chain links TRBV5-4 with TRBJ1-2, with 9 bases lining up with TRBD1. The CDR3 is 15 amino acids. J lost 5 bases, V lost 5 bases, and 10 bases had no gene match. Germline V CDR1 and CDR2: SGHNT, YYREEE (reference sequence). CDR3: CASRDSGQGQYGYTF. DNA for the CDR3: TGTGCCAGCAGGGACTCGGGACAGGGCCAATATGGCTACACCTTC.

The rearrangement links TRBV27 to TRBJ1-3; D not resolved. From germline, CDR1 is MNHEY and CDR2 SMNVEV (reference sequence). V was cut by 6 bases and J by 3 bases, with 9 bases left in between. CDR3 size: 13 residues. The CDR3 sequence is CASSPGFGNTIYF. The CDR3 bases are TGTGCCAGCAGCCCAGGCTTTGGAAACACCATATATTTT.

V gene TRBV7-2 combines with J gene TRBJ2-5; D not resolved. Germline CDR1 and CDR2: SGHTA and FQGNSA. This CDR3 has 14 amino acids. V was pared by 1 base and J by 5 bases, with 11 bases between. The CDR3 is CASSLGRSFETQYF. The DNA of the CDR3 is TGTGCCAGCAGCTTAGGCAGGAGTTTTGAGACCCAGTACTTC.